These T cell receptor beta chains were read from a single sample in a study of cytomegalovirus exposure and HLA in healthy donors. Only in-frame clones appear in the TCRdb table, and some are missing; sequencing was by immunoSEQ multiplex PCR. The sample consists of 140,000 or so clones, 90% to 95% of them appearing once. Sequencing was carried out using PBMCs. These receptors were obtained from a young man in good health and CMV-seronegative. The CDR3 runs from the conserved cysteine through the conserved F or W. D genes are given only for firm matches. Clone sizes are given selectively: once, few, many, or a class where the clone is expanded.

v_gene	d_gene	j_gene	abundance	CDR3aa	CDR3nt
TRBV9	NA	TRBJ2-5	NA	CASSVDRRGRETQYF	TGTGCCAGCAGCGTAGATCGGCGGGGGCGAGAGACCCAGTACTTC
TRBV27	NA	TRBJ1-2	NA	CASRASAGAVGGYTF	TGTGCCAGCAGGGCCTCCGCGGGGGCTGTTGGCGGCTACACCTTC
TRBV5-4	NA	TRBJ1-1	NA	CASSLPDSSNTEAFF	TGTGCCAGCAGCTTGCCGGACAGTTCGAACACTGAAGCTTTCTTT
TRBV7-9	TRBD1	TRBJ2-5	few	CASRGTGGRETQYF	TGTGCCAGCAGGGGGACAGGGGGCCGAGAGACCCAGTACTTC
TRBV2	NA	TRBJ2-3	NA	CASRRARSSTDTQYF	TGTGCCAGTCGTAGAGCCCGTTCTAGCACAGATACGCAGTATTTT
TRBV30	NA	TRBJ2-5	NA	CASHLGIQETQYF	TGTGCCTCCCACCTCGGGATCCAAGAGACCCAGTACTTC
TRBV5-6	NA	TRBJ1-1	NA	CASSDPRGLNTEAFF	TGTGCCAGCAGCGACCCACGGGGATTGAACACTGAAGCTTTCTTT
TRBV12-5	NA	TRBJ1-2	NA	CASGEPGSFYGYTF	TGTGCTAGTGGCGAGCCAGGAAGCTTCTATGGCTACACCTTC
TRBV10-3	NA	TRBJ1-1	NA	CAISAATGEMNTEAFF	TGTGCCATCAGTGCAGCCACTGGGGAGATGAACACTGAAGCTTTCTTT
TRBV18	TRBD1	TRBJ1-2	NA	CASSPGDRVVASYGYTF	TGTGCCAGCTCACCAGGGGACAGGGTTGTGGCTTCCTATGGCTACACCTTC
TRBV10-1	NA	TRBJ2-5	NA	CASSESGTGETQYF	TGCGCCAGCAGTGAGTCTGGAACGGGTGAGACCCAGTACTTC
TRBV6-1	NA	TRBJ1-1	few	CATRLGVNTEAFF	TGTGCCACCAGGTTGGGAGTTAACACTGAAGCTTTCTTT
TRBV27	NA	TRBJ2-7	NA	CASSFRGTYEQYF	TGTGCCAGCAGTTTTAGGGGGACCTACGAGCAGTACTTC
TRBV30	NA	TRBJ1-1	NA	CAWSVLDQAFF	TGTGCCTGGAGTGTACTAGATCAAGCTTTCTTT
TRBV30	NA	TRBJ1-5	NA	CAWSVAGGRQPQHF	TGTGCCTGGAGTGTCGCGGGGGGCCGTCAGCCCCAGCATTTT
TRBV6-5	NA	TRBJ2-1	once	CASSFAGTRRYNEQFF	TGTGCCAGCAGTTTCGCAGGGACTCGGCGCTACAATGAGCAGTTCTTC
TRBV11-3	TRBD1	TRBJ1-1	NA	CASSRITGADTEAFF	TGTGCCAGCAGCCGCATAACAGGGGCTGACACTGAAGCTTTCTTT
TRBV9	NA	TRBJ1-1	NA	CASSVGGSGGTEAFF	TGTGCCAGCAGCGTAGGGGGGTCAGGAGGGACTGAAGCTTTCTTT
TRBV5-4	TRBD1	TRBJ1-1	NA	CASSPYTGQGARTEAFF	TGTGCCAGCAGTCCTTATACGGGACAGGGGGCACGCACTGAAGCTTTCTTT
TRBV27	NA	TRBJ2-7	once	CASSFNPSGYEQYF	TGTGCCAGCAGTTTCAACCCCTCCGGTTACGAGCAGTACTTC
TRBV19	TRBD2	TRBJ2-2	NA	CASSPWRLAGRTGELFF	TGTGCCAGTAGTCCGTGGCGTCTAGCGGGAAGAACCGGGGAGCTGTTTTTT
TRBV15	TRBD2	TRBJ2-3	NA	CATSGGLAVTDTQYF	TGTGCCACCAGCGGCGGACTAGCGGTCACAGATACGCAGTATTTT
TRBV11-2	NA	TRBJ1-1	once	CASSHSTGLNTEAFF	TGTGCCAGCAGCCATAGTACAGGATTGAACACTGAAGCTTTCTTT
TRBV6-5	NA	TRBJ1-2	NA	CASRPGVGTYGYTF	TGTGCCAGCAGACCCGGGGTGGGCACCTATGGCTACACCTTC
TRBV7-6	NA	TRBJ1-1	NA	CASSLTQGMNTEAFF	TGTGCCAGCAGCCTCACACAGGGTATGAACACTGAAGCTTTCTTT
TRBV2	TRBD1	TRBJ1-2	once	CASTELHRGEDYGYTF	TGTGCCAGCACCGAGTTACACAGGGGGGAGGACTATGGCTACACCTTC
TRBV11-3	TRBD2	TRBJ2-1	NA	CASSFLTSGAYNEQFF	TGTGCCAGCAGCTTCCTTACTAGCGGGGCTTACAATGAGCAGTTCTTC
TRBV6-1	TRBD2	TRBJ2-1	NA	CAGAGGSSYNEQFF	TGTGCCGGGGCGGGGGGAAGCTCCTACAATGAGCAGTTCTTC
TRBV9	TRBD1	TRBJ1-5	NA	CASSEGQGMNQPQHF	TGTGCCAGCAGCGAGGGACAGGGGATGAATCAGCCCCAGCATTTT
TRBV5-1	NA	TRBJ2-7	NA	CASSFSGDGEQYF	TGCGCCAGCAGCTTTTCAGGGGATGGCGAGCAGTACTTC
TRBV4-1	TRBD1	TRBJ1-4	NA	CASSQDASDRGLSNEKLFF	TGCGCCAGCAGCCAAGATGCGTCGGACAGGGGGCTATCTAATGAAAAACTGTTTTTT
TRBV9	TRBD2	TRBJ2-3	NA	CASSVWEGRATDTQYF	TGTGCCAGCAGCGTTTGGGAGGGCCGGGCCACAGATACGCAGTATTTT
TRBV7-9	NA	TRBJ1-2	NA	CASSPGLFDGYTF	TGTGCCAGCAGCCCGGGACTGTTCGATGGCTACACCTTC
TRBV20-1	NA	TRBJ2-3	NA	CSALLTDTQYF	TGCAGTGCCCTCCTTACAGATACGCAGTATTTT
TRBV7-2	TRBD1	TRBJ1-2	NA	CASSLPGQGYTSNYGYTF	TGTGCCAGCAGCTTGCCGGGACAGGGGTACACCTCTAACTATGGCTACACCTTC
TRBV14	TRBD1	TRBJ2-1	NA	CASSLGQGKVNEQFF	TGTGCCAGCAGCCTGGGACAGGGGAAAGTTAATGAGCAGTTCTTC
TRBV27	TRBD1	TRBJ2-5	NA	CASSLQGAQETQYF	TGTGCCAGCAGTTTACAGGGGGCGCAAGAGACCCAGTACTTC
TRBV5-6	TRBD1	TRBJ1-5	NA	CASSWGQGIDQPQHF	TGTGCCAGCAGCTGGGGACAGGGTATTGATCAGCCCCAGCATTTT
TRBV2	TRBD2	TRBJ2-3	NA	CASSEADRPRGGSSDTQYF	TGTGCCAGCAGTGAAGCTGATCGTCCGCGCGGGGGGTCATCAGATACGCAGTATTTT
TRBV27	NA	TRBJ1-4	NA	CASSRYPPVGGDEKLFF	TGTGCCAGCAGTAGGTACCCCCCGGTCGGGGGTGATGAAAAACTGTTTTTT
TRBV5-1	TRBD2	TRBJ2-1	NA	CASSLPGGGENEQFF	TGCGCCAGCAGCCTCCCGGGGGGAGGTGAAAATGAGCAGTTCTTC
TRBV10-2	TRBD2	TRBJ2-3	NA	CASKSTSGGDTQYF	TGCGCCAGCAAGAGTACTAGCGGGGGAGATACGCAGTATTTT
TRBV5-4	NA	TRBJ2-5	NA	CASSQSGKPLLGRETQYF	TGTGCCAGCAGCCAATCCGGGAAGCCGCTATTGGGCCGGGAGACCCAGTACTTC
TRBV6-5	TRBD1	TRBJ2-7	NA	CASSLGQGATYEQYF	TGTGCCAGCAGTCTTGGACAGGGGGCGACTTACGAGCAGTACTTC
TRBV9	TRBD1	TRBJ2-5	NA	CASSPPTGVETQYF	TGTGCCAGCAGCCCCCCAACAGGGGTAGAGACCCAGTACTTC
TRBV7-9	NA	TRBJ1-1	NA	CASSLGPGAEAFF	TGTGCCAGCAGCCTTGGCCCAGGGGCTGAAGCTTTCTTT
TRBV5-1	NA	TRBJ2-4	NA	CASSPHRVGSDIQYF	TGCGCCAGCAGCCCCCATCGGGTCGGCAGTGACATTCAGTACTTC
TRBV9	TRBD1	TRBJ1-1	NA	CASSVLGQGFKNTEAFF	TGTGCCAGCAGCGTATTGGGACAGGGGTTTAAGAACACTGAAGCTTTCTTT
TRBV10-2	TRBD2	TRBJ2-3	NA	CASSPSPLAGYTDTQYF	TGCGCCAGCAGCCCTTCCCCCTTAGCGGGGTACACAGATACGCAGTATTTT
TRBV9	TRBD1	TRBJ2-6	NA	CASSAQQGMSSGANVLTF	TGTGCCAGCAGCGCTCAACAGGGGATGAGCTCTGGGGCCAACGTCCTGACTTTC
TRBV5-4	NA	TRBJ1-1	once	CASSPEQGSTEAFF	TGTGCCAGCAGCCCGGAGCAGGGATCCACTGAAGCTTTCTTT
TRBV7-8	NA	TRBJ1-2	NA	CASSFFDQAHYGYTF	TGTGCCAGCAGCTTTTTCGATCAGGCTCACTATGGCTACACCTTC
TRBV5-1	TRBD2	TRBJ2-1	NA	CASTRGSGGYNEQFF	TGCGCCAGCACCCGAGGTAGCGGGGGGTACAATGAGCAGTTCTTC
TRBV18	NA	TRBJ2-3	NA	CASSPSGDTQYF	TGTGCCAGCTCACCGTCCGGGGATACGCAGTATTTT